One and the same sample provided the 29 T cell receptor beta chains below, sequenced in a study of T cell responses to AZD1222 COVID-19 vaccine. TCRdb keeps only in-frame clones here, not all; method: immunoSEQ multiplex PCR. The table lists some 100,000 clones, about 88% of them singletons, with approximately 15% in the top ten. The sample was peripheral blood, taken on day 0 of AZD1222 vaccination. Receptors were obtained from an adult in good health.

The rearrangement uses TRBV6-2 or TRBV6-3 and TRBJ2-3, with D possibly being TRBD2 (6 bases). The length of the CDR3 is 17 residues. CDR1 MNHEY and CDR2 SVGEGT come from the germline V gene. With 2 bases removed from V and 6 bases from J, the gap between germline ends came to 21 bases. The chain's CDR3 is CASSYRRGWGDRDTQYF. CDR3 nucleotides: TGTGCCAGCAGTTACCGGCGGGGTTGGGGAGACCGCGATACGCAGTATTTT.

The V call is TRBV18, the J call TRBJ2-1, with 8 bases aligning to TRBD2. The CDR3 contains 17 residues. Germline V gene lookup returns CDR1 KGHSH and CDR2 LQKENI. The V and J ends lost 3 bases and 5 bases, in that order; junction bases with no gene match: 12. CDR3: CASSPLAGREVHNEQFF. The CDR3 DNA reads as TGTGCCAGCTCACCGCTCGCTGGGCGGGAGGTACACAATGAGCAGTTCTTC.

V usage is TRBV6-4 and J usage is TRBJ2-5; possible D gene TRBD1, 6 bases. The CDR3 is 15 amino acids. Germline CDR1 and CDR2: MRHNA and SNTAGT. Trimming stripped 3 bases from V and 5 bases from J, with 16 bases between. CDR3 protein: CASSEGVRGAETQYF. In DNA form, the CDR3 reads TGTGCCAGCAGTGAAGGCGTCAGGGGAGCGGAGACCCAGTACTTC.

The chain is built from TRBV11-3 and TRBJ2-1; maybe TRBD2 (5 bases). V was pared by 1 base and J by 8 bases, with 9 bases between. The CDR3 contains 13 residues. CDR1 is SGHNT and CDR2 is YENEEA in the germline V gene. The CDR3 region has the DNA TGTGCCAGCAGCTTAGTGGGAGCGGATGAGCAGTTCTTC. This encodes CASSLVGADEQFF.

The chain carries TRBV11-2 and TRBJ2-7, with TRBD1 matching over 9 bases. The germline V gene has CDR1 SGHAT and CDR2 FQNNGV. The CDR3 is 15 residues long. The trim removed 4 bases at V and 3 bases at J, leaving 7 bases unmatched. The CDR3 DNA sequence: TGTGCCAGCAGCTCACCGGGACAGGGTCACTACGAGCAGTACTTC. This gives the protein CASSSPGQGHYEQYF.

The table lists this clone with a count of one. The CDR3 nucleotides are TGTGCCAGCAGCTTACCGGGACTACCTATTCCCTACGAGCAGTACTTC. Translation: CASSLPGLPIPYEQYF. The genes are TRBV7-9 and TRBJ2-7; TRBD2 agrees at 7 bases. This CDR3 spans 16 amino acids. Germline V gene data show CDR1 as SEHNR and CDR2 as FQNEAQ (reference sequence). The V and J ends lost 2 bases and 2 bases, in that order; junction bases with no gene match: 9.

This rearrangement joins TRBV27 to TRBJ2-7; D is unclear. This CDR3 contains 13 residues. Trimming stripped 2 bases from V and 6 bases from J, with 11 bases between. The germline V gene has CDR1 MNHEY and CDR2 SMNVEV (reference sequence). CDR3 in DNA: TGTGCCAGCAGTTTAAGCCCAGCCCGCGAGCAGTACTTC. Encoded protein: CASSLSPAREQYF.

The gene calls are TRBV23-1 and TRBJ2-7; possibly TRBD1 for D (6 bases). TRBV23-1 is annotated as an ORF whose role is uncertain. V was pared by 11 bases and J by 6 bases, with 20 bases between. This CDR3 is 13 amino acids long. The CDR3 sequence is CARWAGALSEQYF. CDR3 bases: TGCGCCCGGTGGGCAGGGGCCCTAAGCGAGCAGTACTTC.

CDR3 coding DNA: TGCGCCAGCAGCAAGGCGGATAGCGGATACAATGAGCAGTTCTTC. Translated, it gives CASSKADSGYNEQFF. The V and J genes are TRBV5-1 and TRBJ2-1; possibly TRBD2 for D (6 bases). The length of the CDR3 is 15 residues. Trimming removed 4 bases from V and 4 bases from J, with 15 bases in between. The germline V gene has CDR1 SGHRS and CDR2 YFSETQ.

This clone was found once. The CDR3 nucleotides are TGTGCCAGCAACAGGGGGACGTACACCGGGGAGCTGTTTTTT. It encodes CASNRGTYTGELFF. V usage is TRBV7-9 and J usage is TRBJ2-2, with 8 bases fitting TRBD1. CDR1 is SEHNR and CDR2 is FQNEAQ in the germline V gene (reference sequence). The V gene end was trimmed by 7 bases and the J gene end by 3 bases; junction bases not matched to a gene: 4. This CDR3 comprises 14 residues.

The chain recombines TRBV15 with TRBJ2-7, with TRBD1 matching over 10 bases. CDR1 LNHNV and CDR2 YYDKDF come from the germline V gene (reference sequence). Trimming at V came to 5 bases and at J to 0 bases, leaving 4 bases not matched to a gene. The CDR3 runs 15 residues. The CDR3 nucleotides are TGTGCCACCAGCGTTCGACAGGGGGCCTCCTACGAGCAGTACTTC. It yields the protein CATSVRQGASYEQYF.

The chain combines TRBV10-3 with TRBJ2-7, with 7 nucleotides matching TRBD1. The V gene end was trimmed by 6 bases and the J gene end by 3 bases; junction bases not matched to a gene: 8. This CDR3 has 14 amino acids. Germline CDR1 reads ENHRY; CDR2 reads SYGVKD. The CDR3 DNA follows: TGTGCCATCAGAAGACAGGGTGGGGTCTACGAGCAGTACTTC. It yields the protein CAIRRQGGVYEQYF.

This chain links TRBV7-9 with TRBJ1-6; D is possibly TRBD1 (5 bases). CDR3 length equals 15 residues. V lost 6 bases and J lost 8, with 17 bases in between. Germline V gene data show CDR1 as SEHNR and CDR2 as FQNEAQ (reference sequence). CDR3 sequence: CASRGMAGWDSPLHF. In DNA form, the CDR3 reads TGTGCCAGCAGGGGGATGGCAGGGTGGGATTCACCCCTCCACTTT.

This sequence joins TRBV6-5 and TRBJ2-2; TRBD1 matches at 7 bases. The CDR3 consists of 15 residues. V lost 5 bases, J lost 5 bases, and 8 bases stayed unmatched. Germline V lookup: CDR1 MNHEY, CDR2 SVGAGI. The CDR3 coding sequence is TGTGCCAGCAGTAGATGGACAGGCGAAACCGGGGAGCTGTTTTTT. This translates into CASSRWTGETGELFF.

The CDR3 protein is CASSAGGSYGYTF. CDR3 DNA sequence: TGTGCCAGCAGCGCAGGCGGGTCCTATGGCTACACCTTC. The rearrangement links TRBV11-2 to TRBJ1-2; D remains ambiguous. In germline, CDR1 is SGHAT, CDR2 FQNNGV. Trimming left V 5 bases short and J 4 bases short, with 11 bases between. The CDR3 totals 13 residues. The entire variable domain, with the rest obtained from reference TRBV11-2 and TRBJ1-2, is as follows: EAGVAQSPRYKIIEKRQSVAFWCNPISGHATLYWYQQILGQGPKLLIQFQNNGVVDDSQLPKDRFSAERLKGVDSTLKIQPAKLEDSAVYLCASSAGGSYGYTFGSGTRLTVV.

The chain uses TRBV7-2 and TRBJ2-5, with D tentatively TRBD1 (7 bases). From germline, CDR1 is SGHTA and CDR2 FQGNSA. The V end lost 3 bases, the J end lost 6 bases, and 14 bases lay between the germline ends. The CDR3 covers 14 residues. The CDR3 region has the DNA TGTGCCAGCAGCTTGCGACAGGGAGGACAGACCCAGTACTTC. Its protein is CASSLRQGGQTQYF.

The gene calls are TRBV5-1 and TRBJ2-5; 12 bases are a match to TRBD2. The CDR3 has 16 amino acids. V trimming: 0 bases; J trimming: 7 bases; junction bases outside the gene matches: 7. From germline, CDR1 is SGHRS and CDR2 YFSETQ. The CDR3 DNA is TGCGCCAGCAGCTTGGAACTAGCGGGAGGCGGCGGGACCCAGTACTTC. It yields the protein CASSLELAGGGGTQYF. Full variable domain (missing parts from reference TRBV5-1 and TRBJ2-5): KAGVTQTPRYLIKTRGQQVTLSCSPISGHRSVSWYQQTPGQGLQFLFEYFSETQRNKGNFPGRFSGRQFSNSRSEMNVSTLELGDSALYLCASSLELAGGGGTQYFGPGTRLLVL.

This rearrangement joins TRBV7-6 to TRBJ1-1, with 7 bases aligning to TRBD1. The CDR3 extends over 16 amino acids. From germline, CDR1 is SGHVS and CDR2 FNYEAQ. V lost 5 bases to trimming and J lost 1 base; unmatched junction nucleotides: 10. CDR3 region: CASSPRQGLENTEAFF. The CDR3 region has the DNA TGTGCCAGCAGCCCGAGACAGGGTTTGGAGAACACTGAAGCTTTCTTT. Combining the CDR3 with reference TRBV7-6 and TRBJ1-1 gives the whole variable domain GAGVSQSPRYKVTKRGQDVALRCDPISGHVSLYWYRQALGQGPEFLTYFNYEAQQDKSGLPNDRFSAERPEGSISTLTIQRTEQRDSAMYRCASSPRQGLENTEAFFGQGTRLTVV.

The CDR3: CASSLAGNSGNTIYF. The CDR3 DNA reads as TGCGCCAGCAGCTTGGCAGGGAACTCTGGAAACACCATATATTTT. The rearrangement joins TRBV5-1 to TRBJ1-3, with D maybe TRBD1 (5 bases). The V end was cut by 0 bases, the J end by 0 bases, with 7 bases between. Germline V gives CDR1 SGHRS, CDR2 YFSETQ. This CDR3 has 15 residues.

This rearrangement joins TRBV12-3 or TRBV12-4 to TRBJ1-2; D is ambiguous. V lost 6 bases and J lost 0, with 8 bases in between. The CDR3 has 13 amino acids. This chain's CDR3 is CASSRRSNYGYTF. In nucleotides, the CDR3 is TGTGCCAGCAGCCGTAGATCTAACTATGGCTACACCTTC.

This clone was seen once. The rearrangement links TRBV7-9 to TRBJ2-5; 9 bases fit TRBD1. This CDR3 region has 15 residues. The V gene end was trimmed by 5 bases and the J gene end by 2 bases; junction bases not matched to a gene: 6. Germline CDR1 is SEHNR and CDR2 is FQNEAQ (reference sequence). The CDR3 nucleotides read TGTGCCAGCAGCCGGACAGGGGATCGGCAAGAGACCCAGTACTTC. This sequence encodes CASSRTGDRQETQYF. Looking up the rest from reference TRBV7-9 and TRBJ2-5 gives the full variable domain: DTGVSQNPRHKITKRGQNVTFRCDPISEHNRLYWYRQTLGQGPEFLTYFQNEAQLEKSRLLSDRFSAERPKGSFSTLEIQRTEQGDSAMYLCASSRTGDRQETQYFGPGTRLLVL.

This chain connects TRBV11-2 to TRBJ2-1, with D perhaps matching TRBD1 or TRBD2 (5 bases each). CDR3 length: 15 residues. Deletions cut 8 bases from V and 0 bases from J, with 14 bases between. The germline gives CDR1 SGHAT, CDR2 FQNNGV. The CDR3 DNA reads TGTGCCAGCCGTGGGGACCCAAGCTCCTACAATGAGCAGTTCTTC. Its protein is CASRGDPSSYNEQFF.

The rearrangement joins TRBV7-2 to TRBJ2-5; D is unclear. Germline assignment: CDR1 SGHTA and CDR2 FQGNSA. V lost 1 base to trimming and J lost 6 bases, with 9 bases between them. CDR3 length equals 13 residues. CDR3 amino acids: CASSLVWEQTQYF. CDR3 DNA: TGTGCCAGCAGCTTAGTTTGGGAACAGACCCAGTACTTC.

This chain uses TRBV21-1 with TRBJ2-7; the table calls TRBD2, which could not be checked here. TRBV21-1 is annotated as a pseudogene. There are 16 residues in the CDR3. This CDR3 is CASSKAYSGGCYEQYF. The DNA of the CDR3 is TGTGCCAGCAGCAAAGCCTATTCGGGGGGGTGCTACGAGCAGTACTTC.

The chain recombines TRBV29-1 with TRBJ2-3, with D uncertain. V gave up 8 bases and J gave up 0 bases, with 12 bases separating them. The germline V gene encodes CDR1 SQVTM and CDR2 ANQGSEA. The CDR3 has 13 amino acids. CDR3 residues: CSLSVSSTDTQYF. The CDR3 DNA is TGCAGCCTGTCTGTCTCTAGCACAGATACGCAGTATTTT.

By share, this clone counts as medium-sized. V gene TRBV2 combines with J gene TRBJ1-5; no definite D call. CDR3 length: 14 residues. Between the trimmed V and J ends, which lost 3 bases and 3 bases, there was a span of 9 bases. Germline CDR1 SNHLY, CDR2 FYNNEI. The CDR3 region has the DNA TGTGCCAGCAGTGATAGGGTTTACAATCAGCCCCAGCATTTT. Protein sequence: CASSDRVYNQPQHF.

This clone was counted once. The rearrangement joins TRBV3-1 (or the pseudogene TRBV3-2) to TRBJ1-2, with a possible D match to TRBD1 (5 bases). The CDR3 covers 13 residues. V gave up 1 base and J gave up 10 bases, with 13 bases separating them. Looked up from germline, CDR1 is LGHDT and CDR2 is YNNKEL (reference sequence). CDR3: CASSQGGSNDYTF. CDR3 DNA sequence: TGTGCCAGCAGCCAAGGGGGGTCCAATGACTACACCTTC.

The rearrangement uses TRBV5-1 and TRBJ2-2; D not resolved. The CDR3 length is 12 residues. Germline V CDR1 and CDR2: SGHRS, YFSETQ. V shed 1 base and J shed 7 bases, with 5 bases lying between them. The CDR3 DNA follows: TGCGCCAGCAGCTTGTATGGCGGGGAGCTGTTTTTT. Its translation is CASSLYGGELFF.

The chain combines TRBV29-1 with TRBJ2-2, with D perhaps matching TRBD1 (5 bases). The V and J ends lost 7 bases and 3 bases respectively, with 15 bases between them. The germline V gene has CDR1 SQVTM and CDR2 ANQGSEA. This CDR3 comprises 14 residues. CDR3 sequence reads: CSAQSTDYTGELFF. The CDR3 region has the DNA TGCAGCGCTCAATCGACAGACTACACCGGGGAGCTGTTTTTT.